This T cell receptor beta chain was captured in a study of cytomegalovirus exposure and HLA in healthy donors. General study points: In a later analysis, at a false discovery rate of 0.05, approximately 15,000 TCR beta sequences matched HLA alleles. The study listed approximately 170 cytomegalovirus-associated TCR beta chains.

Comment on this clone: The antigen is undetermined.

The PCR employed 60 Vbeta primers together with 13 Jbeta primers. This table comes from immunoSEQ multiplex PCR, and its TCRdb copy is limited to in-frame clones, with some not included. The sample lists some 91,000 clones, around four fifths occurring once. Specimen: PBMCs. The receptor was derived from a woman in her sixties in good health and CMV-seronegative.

This CDR3 reads CASSLDARLVEQYF. The CDR3 DNA follows: TGTGCCAGCAGCTTAGACGCTAGACTTGTCGAGCAGTACTTC. The chain combines TRBV7-2 with TRBJ2-7; D ambiguous. The CDR3 loop spans 14 amino acids. V was pared by 1 base and J by 6 bases, with 13 bases between. CDR1 is SGHTA, CDR2 FQGNSA, per germline.